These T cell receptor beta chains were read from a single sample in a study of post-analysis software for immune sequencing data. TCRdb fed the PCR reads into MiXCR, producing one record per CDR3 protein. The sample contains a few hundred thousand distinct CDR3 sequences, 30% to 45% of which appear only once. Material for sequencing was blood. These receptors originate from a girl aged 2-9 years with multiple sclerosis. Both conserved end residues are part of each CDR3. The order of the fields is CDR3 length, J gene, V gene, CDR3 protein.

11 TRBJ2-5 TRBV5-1 CASSLEETQYF
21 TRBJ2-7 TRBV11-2 CASSLLVPISGSSKLGYEQYF
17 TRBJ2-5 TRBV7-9 CASSLTAGTGYQETQYF
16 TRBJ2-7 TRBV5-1 CASSFLRTGGFYEQYF
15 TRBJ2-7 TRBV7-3 CASSLMPGVSYEQYF
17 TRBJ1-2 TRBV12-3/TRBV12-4 CASSPGQGHRLGYGYTF
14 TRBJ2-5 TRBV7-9 CASSMTGRGETQYF
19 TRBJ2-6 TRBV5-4 CASSARRRTDASGANVLTF
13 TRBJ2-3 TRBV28 CASSVGNTDTQYF
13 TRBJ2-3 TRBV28 CANSATHADTQYF
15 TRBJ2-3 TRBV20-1 CSARDLGLATDTQYF
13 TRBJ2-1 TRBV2 CARAADSYNEQFF
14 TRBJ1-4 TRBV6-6 CASSGTTDNEKLFF
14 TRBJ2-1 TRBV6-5 CASSSLQGIDEQFF
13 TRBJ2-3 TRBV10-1 CASSGDITDTQYF
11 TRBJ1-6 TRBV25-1 CASRDNSPLHF
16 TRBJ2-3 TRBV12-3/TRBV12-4 CASNHLDGLGTDTQYF
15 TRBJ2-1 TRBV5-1 CASSLEGTTYNEQFF
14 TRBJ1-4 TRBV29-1 CSARPSSTNEKLFF
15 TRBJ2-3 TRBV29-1 CSSRAGGYSTDTQYF
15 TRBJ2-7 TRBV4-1 CASSQLRGLSDEQYF
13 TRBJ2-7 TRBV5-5 CASSLSVPYEQYF
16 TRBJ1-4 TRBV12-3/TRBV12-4 CASSPTGTELNEKLFF
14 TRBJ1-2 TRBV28 CASSFHEGAYGYTF
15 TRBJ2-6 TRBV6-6 CASSRQGTGANVLTF
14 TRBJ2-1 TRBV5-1 CASSLEGSGNEQFF
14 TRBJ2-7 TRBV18 CASSPGAPSYEQYF
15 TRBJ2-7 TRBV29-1 CSVDIMGGSTYEQYF
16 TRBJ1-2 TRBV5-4 CASSLEGAIGNYGYTF
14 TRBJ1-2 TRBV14 CASSQVGSAYGYTF
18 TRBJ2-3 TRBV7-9 CASSFLPFRGERTDTQYF
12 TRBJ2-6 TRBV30 CARTLGANVLTF
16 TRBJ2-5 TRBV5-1 CASSLGLGGNGETQYF
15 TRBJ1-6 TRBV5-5 CASRGQGAYNSPLHF
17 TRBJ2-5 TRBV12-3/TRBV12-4 CASSLGDSGGPQETQYF
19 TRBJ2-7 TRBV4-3 CASSPTSLETSGIAYEQYF
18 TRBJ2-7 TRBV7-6 CASSLGARDRGNSYEQYF
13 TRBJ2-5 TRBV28 CASSYGTAETQYF
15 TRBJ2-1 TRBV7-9 CASSPPGTSGNEQFF
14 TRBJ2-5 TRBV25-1 CASSERIYQETQYF
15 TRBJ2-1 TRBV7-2 CASSLHGALMNEQFF
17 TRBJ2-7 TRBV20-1 CSARDGASTSYPYEQYF
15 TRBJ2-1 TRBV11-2 CASSYSASAGNEQFF
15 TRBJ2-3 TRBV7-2 CASSLSGMVADTQYF
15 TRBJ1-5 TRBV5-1 CASSLEGSFYQPQHF
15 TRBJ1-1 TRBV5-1 CASSSTGGSGTEAFF